The present entry profiles one TCR beta chain with its context. Trimming shortened V by 0 bases and J by 4 bases, and 12 bases separated the two germline ends. This CDR3 region has 15 residues. The germline V gene encodes CDR1 LNHNV and CDR2 YYDKDF (reference sequence). This entry belongs to a study of cytomegalovirus exposure and HLA in healthy donors. The repertoire was sequenced with immunoSEQ multiplex PCR; TCRdb's copy has only in-frame clones and lacks some. The sample has about 220,000 clones; 80% to 95% are singletons. The source material was PBMCs. The sequence came from a woman under 30 in good health and CMV-seronegative. The gene calls are TRBV15 and TRBJ1-2; D perhaps matches TRBD1 (6 bases). As DNA, the CDR3 is TGTGCCACCAGCAGAGATCGGGGGGCTCTCTATGGCTACACCTTC. Translated: CATSRDRGALYGYTF. Full variable domain (missing parts from reference TRBV15 and TRBJ1-2): DAMVIQNPRYQVTQFGKPVTLSCSQTLNHNVMYWYQQKSSQAPKLLFHYYDKDFNNEADTPDNFQSRRPNTSFCFLDIRSPGLGDTAMYLCATSRDRGALYGYTFGSGTRLTVV.